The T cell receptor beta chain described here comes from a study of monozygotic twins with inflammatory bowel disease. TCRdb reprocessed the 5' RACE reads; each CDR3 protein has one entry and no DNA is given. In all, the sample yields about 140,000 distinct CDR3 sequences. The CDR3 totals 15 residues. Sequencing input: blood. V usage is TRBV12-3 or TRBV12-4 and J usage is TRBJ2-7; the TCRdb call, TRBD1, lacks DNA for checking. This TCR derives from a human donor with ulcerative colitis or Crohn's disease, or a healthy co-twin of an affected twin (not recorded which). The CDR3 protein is CASSNPRTGVYEQYF.